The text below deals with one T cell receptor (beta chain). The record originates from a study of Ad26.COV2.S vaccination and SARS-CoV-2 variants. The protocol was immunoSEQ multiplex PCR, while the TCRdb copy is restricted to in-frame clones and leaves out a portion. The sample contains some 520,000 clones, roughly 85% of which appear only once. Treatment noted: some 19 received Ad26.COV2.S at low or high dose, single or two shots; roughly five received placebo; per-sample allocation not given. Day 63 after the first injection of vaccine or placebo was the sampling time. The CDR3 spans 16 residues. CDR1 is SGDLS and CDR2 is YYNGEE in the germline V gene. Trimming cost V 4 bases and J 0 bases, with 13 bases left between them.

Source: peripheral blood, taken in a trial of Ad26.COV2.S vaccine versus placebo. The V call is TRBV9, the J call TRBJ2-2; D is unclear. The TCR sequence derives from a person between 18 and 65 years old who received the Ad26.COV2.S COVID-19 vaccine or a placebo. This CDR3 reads CASSPHTETNTGELFF. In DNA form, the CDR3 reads TGTGCCAGCAGCCCCCACACAGAAACGAACACCGGGGAGCTGTTTTTT. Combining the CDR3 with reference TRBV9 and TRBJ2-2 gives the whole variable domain DSGVTQTPKHLITATGQRVTLRCSPRSGDLSVYWYQQSLDQGLQFLIQYYNGEERAKGNILERFSAQQFPDLHSELNLSSLELGDSALYFCASSPHTETNTGELFFGEGSRLTVL.